Listed below are T cell receptor beta chains from one sample, sequenced in a study of blood T cell repertoires in COVID-19. Method: immunoSEQ multiplex PCR; TCRdb's copy keeps in-frame clones and lacks some. The data contain hundreds of thousands of clones, 85% of them seen just once; the ten biggest clones take up approximately 5%. Sample: peripheral blood. All receptors come from a man in his fifties with active or convalescent COVID-19. The CDR3 runs from the conserved cysteine through the conserved F or W. A D gene is named only where the DNA matches it firmly. The listing skips clone size in some rows; elsewhere it reads once, few, many or a size class.

V	J	size	D	CDR3	DNA
TRBV3-1/TRBV3-2	TRBJ1-3	NA	NA	CASSPKGNGGRNTIYF	TGTGCCAGCAGCCCGAAAGGGAATGGAGGGAGAAACACCATATATTTT
TRBV12-5	TRBJ2-7	NA	NA	CASGLAYSEQYF	TGTGCTAGTGGTTTGGCGTATTCCGAGCAGTACTTC
TRBV19	TRBJ1-5	NA	TRBD1	CASSTGGTGYQPQHF	TGTGCCAGTAGTACAGGGGGGACGGGATATCAGCCCCAGCATTTT
TRBV7-9	TRBJ2-4	NA	TRBD1	CASSPQGDIQYF	TGTGCCAGCAGCCCGCAGGGGGACATTCAGTACTTC
TRBV7-8	TRBJ1-3	once	NA	CASSSGGWGAHGNTIYF	TGTGCCAGCAGCTCAGGTGGATGGGGAGCCCATGGAAACACCATATATTTT
TRBV3-1/TRBV3-2	TRBJ1-2	NA	NA	CASSQDGGSARYGYTF	TGTGCCAGCAGCCAAGATGGGGGGTCGGCTCGCTATGGCTACACCTTC
TRBV29-1	TRBJ2-7	NA	TRBD1	CSVDIRDRMRGQYEQYF	TGCAGCGTCGACATCCGGGACAGAATGCGTGGGCAATACGAGCAGTACTTC
TRBV4-2	TRBJ1-2	few	NA	CASSRSRDTPRGYTF	TGTGCCAGCAGCCGTAGCCGGGACACGCCGCGGGGCTACACCTTC
TRBV5-1	TRBJ2-5	NA	TRBD2	CASSLGGSEETQYF	TGCGCCAGCAGCTTGGGCGGGAGCGAAGAGACCCAGTACTTC
TRBV28	TRBJ1-2	NA	NA	CASSSPSTNYGYTF	TGTGCCAGCAGTTCCCCCAGTACTAACTATGGCTACACCTTC
TRBV11-3	TRBJ2-2	once	NA	CASSLDSSRAGELFF	TGTGCCAGCAGCTTAGATTCATCCAGGGCCGGGGAGCTGTTTTTT
TRBV18	TRBJ2-3	NA	TRBD1	CASSPRTGTGNTDTQYF	TGTGCCAGCTCGCCCCGGACCGGGACAGGCAACACAGATACGCAGTATTTT
TRBV19	TRBJ2-1	NA	TRBD2	CASSIGSGGQFF	TGTGCCAGTAGTATCGGGTCGGGAGGCCAGTTCTTC
TRBV2	TRBJ2-5	few	NA	CASLAGRQETQYF	TGTGCCAGTCTGGCGGGAAGACAAGAGACCCAGTACTTC
TRBV20-1	TRBJ2-3	NA	NA	CSAGADTQYF	TGCAGTGCAGGGGCGGATACGCAGTATTTT
TRBV5-1	TRBJ1-2	NA	TRBD1	CASSLAGRGNGYTF	TGCGCCAGCAGCTTGGCCGGCAGGGGGAATGGCTACACCTTC
TRBV5-1	TRBJ1-2	few	NA	CASSPLPSGEGYGYTF	TGCGCCAGCAGCCCTCTACCATCTGGAGAGGGCTATGGCTACACCTTC
TRBV2	TRBJ1-3	NA	NA	CACRGPFSGNTIYF	TGTGCCTGCAGGGGCCCATTCTCTGGAAACACCATATATTTT
TRBV18	TRBJ2-1	NA	NA	CASSPPNRRSYNEQFF	TGTGCCAGCTCACCACCTAACAGGCGTTCCTACAATGAGCAGTTCTTC
TRBV4-1	TRBJ1-1	NA	TRBD1	CASSQGSTGGLGTEAFF	TGCGCCAGCAGCCAAGGATCGACAGGGGGCTTAGGTACTGAAGCTTTCTTT
TRBV10-3	TRBJ1-1	NA	NA	CAISESGRATEAFF	TGTGCCATCAGTGAGTCGGGCAGGGCCACTGAAGCTTTCTTT
TRBV11-2	TRBJ2-1	NA	NA	CASSFWRNDYNEQFF	TGTGCCAGCAGCTTCTGGCGGAACGACTACAATGAGCAGTTCTTC
TRBV6-5	TRBJ2-7	NA	NA	CASSSFEGSSYEQYF	TGTGCCAGCAGTTCCTTTGAAGGGAGCTCCTACGAGCAGTACTTC
TRBV30	TRBJ1-1	NA	TRBD1	CAWRGQGAATEAFF	TGTGCCTGGAGGGGACAGGGGGCGGCCACTGAAGCTTTCTTT
TRBV11-2	TRBJ2-3	NA	NA	CASRQHGDTQYF	TGTGCCAGCAGACAACACGGGGATACGCAGTATTTT
TRBV6-2/TRBV6-3	TRBJ2-7	once	TRBD2	CASSGLTSGGYEQYF	TGTGCCAGCAGTGGTCTTACTAGCGGGGGCTACGAGCAGTACTTC
TRBV18	TRBJ2-3	NA	TRBD2	CASSPQAGTADTQYF	TGTGCCAGCTCACCCCAAGCGGGAACTGCAGATACGCAGTATTTT
TRBV27	TRBJ1-5	NA	NA	CASSHGPHPSNQPQHF	TGTGCCAGCAGCCATGGCCCCCATCCTAGCAATCAGCCCCAGCATTTT
TRBV5-8	TRBJ1-1	NA	NA	CASSLLGVGVTEAFF	TGTGCCAGCAGCTTGTTGGGTGTTGGAGTCACTGAAGCTTTCTTT
TRBV7-8	TRBJ2-7	NA	TRBD1	CASSLRDRANEQYF	TGTGCCAGCAGCTTAAGGGACAGGGCAAACGAGCAGTACTTC
TRBV29-1	TRBJ2-1	NA	NA	CSVSRPSSYNEQFF	TGCAGCGTTAGCCGTCCTAGCTCCTACAATGAGCAGTTCTTC
TRBV7-2	TRBJ2-2	NA	TRBD2	CASSSQRAGGPTGELFF	TGTGCCAGCAGCTCCCAACGAGCGGGAGGGCCCACCGGGGAGCTGTTTTTT
TRBV6-5	TRBJ1-3	NA	NA	CASRFSGDIGNTIYF	TGTGCCAGCAGATTCTCAGGGGATATTGGAAACACCATATATTTT